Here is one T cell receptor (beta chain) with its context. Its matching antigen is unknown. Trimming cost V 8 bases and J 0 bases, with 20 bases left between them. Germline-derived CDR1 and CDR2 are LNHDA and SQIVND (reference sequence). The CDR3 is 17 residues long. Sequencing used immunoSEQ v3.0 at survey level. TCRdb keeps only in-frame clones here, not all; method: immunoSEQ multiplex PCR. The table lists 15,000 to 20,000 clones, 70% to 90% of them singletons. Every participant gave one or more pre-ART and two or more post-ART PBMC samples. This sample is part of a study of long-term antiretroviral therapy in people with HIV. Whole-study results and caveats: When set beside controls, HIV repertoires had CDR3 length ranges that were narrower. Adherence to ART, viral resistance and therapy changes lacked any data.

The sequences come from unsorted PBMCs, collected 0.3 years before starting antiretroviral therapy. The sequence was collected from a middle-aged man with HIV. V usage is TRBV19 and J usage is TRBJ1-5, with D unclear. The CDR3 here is CASARGSEGSSNQPQHF. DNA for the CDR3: TGTGCCAGTGCCCGAGGGTCCGAAGGTTCTAGCAATCAGCCCCAGCATTTT.